The rows below give T cell receptor beta chains drawn from one sample of a study of tumor and adjacent non-tumor tissue in lung cancer. MiXCR was run by TCRdb on the multiplex PCR reads, yielding one entry per CDR3 protein. This table has 70,000 to 80,000 distinct CDR3 sequences, around 70% appearing once. The specimen was lung tumor tissue. These receptors were obtained from a middle-aged woman with non-small cell lung cancer. The CDR3 runs from the conserved cysteine through the conserved F or W. Each record gives: clone size, D gene, V gene, J gene, CDR3 DNA, CDR3 protein. A D gene is named only where the DNA matches it firmly. The listing skips clone size in some rows; elsewhere it reads once, few, many or a size class.

size: .
D: .
V: TRBV5-6
J: TRBJ2-2
DNA: TGTGCCAGCGGCCTGACCGGACCCACCGGGGAGCTGTTTTTT
CDR3: CASGLTGPTGELFF

size: many
D: .
V: TRBV5-1
J: TRBJ1-2
DNA: TGCGCCAGCAGCTTGGACGCCGGCCCCTCTGGCTACACCTTC
CDR3: CASSLDAGPSGYTF

size: few
D: .
V: TRBV5-1
J: TRBJ1-1
DNA: TGCGCCAGCAGCTTGGCCGGACATTTGAACACTGAAGCTTTCTTT
CDR3: CASSLAGHLNTEAFF

size: .
D: .
V: TRBV12-3/TRBV12-4
J: TRBJ2-1
DNA: TGTACCAGCGCTAAAGCCGGGACTGGCAACGGCAATGAGCAGTTCTTC
CDR3: CTSAKAGTGNGNEQFF

size: .
D: .
V: TRBV24-1
J: TRBJ2-3
DNA: TGTGCCACCACTGATTCCACGGCAGATAAGCAGTATTTT
CDR3: CATTDSTADKQYF

size: .
D: .
V: TRBV6-5
J: TRBJ1-2
DNA: TGTGTCAGCAGTTACGGGGTAGGGCCTGACTATGGCTACACCTTC
CDR3: CVSSYGVGPDYGYTF

size: many
D: .
V: TRBV5-1
J: TRBJ2-1
DNA: TGCGCCAGCAGCTTTACACTAGATGGTGAGCAGTTCTTC
CDR3: CASSFTLDGEQFF

size: many
D: .
V: TRBV28
J: TRBJ1-1
DNA: TGTGCCAGCAAGATCAGGTACACTGAAGCTTTCTTT
CDR3: CASKIRYTEAFF

size: .
D: .
V: TRBV11-1
J: TRBJ2-2
DNA: TGTGCCAGCAGCCCAGGGGGTACTAGCATGGTCGGGGAGCTATTTTTT
CDR3: CASSPGGTSMVGELFF

size: .
D: .
V: TRBV11-1
J: TRBJ2-1
DNA: TGTGCCAGCAGCTTAGATGAGGGCGACGGGCAGTTCTTC
CDR3: CASSLDEGDGQFF

size: once
D: .
V: TRBV6-2/TRBV6-3
J: TRBJ2-7
DNA: TGTGACAACAGTTACTCGGCCACCGAGCAGTACTTC
CDR3: CDNSYSATEQYF

size: .
D: .
V: TRBV6-1
J: TRBJ1-1
DNA: TGTGCCGGCGGCCGCGGACGGACTGAGGCTTTCTTT
CDR3: CAGGRGRTEAFF

size: .
D: .
V: TRBV11-2
J: TRBJ2-3
DNA: TGTGTCAGCAGCCCTCTAAGCGCGGCAGATAGGCACTATTTT
CDR3: CVSSPLSAADRHYF

size: .
D: .
V: TRBV4-1
J: TRBJ2-6
DNA: TGCGCCAGCAGCCAATCAGTTACGAGTAACTCTGGGGCCAACGTCCTGACTTTC
CDR3: CASSQSVTSNSGANVLTF

size: few
D: TRBD1
V: TRBV11-3
J: TRBJ2-7
DNA: TGTGACAGCACTCTAATTCAGACAGGGCCCTACGAGCAGTACTTC
CDR3: CDSTLIQTGPYEQYF